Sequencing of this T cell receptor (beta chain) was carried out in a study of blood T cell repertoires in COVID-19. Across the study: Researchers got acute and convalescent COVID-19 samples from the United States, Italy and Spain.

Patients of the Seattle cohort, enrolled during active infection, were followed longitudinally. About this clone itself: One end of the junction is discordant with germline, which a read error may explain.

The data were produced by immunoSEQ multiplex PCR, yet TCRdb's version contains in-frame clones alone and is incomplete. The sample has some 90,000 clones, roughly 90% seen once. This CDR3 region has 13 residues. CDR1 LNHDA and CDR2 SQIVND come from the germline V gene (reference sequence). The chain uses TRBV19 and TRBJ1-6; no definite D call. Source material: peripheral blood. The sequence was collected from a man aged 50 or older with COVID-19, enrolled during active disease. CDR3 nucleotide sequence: TGTGCCAGTAGTATGATATCTAATCCACCCCTCCACTTT. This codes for CASSMISNPPLHF.